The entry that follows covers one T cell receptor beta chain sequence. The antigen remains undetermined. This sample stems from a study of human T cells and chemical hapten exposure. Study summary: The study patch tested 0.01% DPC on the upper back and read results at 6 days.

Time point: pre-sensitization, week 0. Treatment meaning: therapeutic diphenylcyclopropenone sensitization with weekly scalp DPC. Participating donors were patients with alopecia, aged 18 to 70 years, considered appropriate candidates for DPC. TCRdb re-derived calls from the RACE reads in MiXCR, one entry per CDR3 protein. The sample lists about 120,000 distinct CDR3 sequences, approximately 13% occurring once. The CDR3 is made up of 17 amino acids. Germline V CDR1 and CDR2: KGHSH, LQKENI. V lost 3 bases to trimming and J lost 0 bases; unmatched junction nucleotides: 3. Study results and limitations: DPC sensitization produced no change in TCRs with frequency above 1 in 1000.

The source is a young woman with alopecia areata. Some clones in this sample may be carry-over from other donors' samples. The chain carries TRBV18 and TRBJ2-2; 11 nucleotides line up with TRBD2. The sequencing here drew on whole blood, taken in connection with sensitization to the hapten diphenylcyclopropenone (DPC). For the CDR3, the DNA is TGTGCCAGCTCACCGTCGGGACTAGCGGCGAACACCGGGGAGCTGTTTTTT. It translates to CASSPSGLAANTGELFF.